Below are 6 T cell receptor beta chains sequenced from a single sample in a study of identical twins (dated by TCRdb to the mid-2010s). The library was prepared using 5' RACE. For sequencing, an Illumina HiSeq 2000 was employed. In TCRdb, the public reads were trimmed at Q25 with fastp and aligned with MiXCR, with productive beta chains retained. Identical CDR3 protein sequences are pooled into one entry, listed with their most common genes and DNA. The sample table holds about 890,000 distinct CDR3 sequences, of which about 12% were seen once. The biggest ten clones account for around 1.5% of the sample. This same sample was also part of a study on yellow fever vaccine responses in identical twins.

Sequencing input: PBMCs. The receptors shown here come from a woman younger than 35 in good health.

This clonotype was detected only a few times. This chain joins TRBV2 and TRBJ1-2, with D maybe TRBD1 (5 bases). V gave up 8 bases and J gave up 4 bases, with 14 bases separating them. This CDR3 is 13 amino acids long. CDR1 is SNHLY, CDR2 FYNNEI, per germline. The CDR3 is CASYPGGIYGYTF. The CDR3 DNA reads as TGTGCCAGCTACCCCGGGGGGATCTATGGCTACACCTTC.

This clonotype has a handful of counts. The CDR3 sequence: CATSTTGGRDNEQFF. The CDR3 nucleotides read TGTGCCACCAGCACCACAGGGGGTCGGGACAATGAGCAGTTCTTC. V is TRBV15 and J is TRBJ2-1; 8 nucleotides agree with TRBD1. The V and J ends lost 4 bases and 5 bases, in that order; junction bases with no gene match: 7. Germline V gene sequence: CDR1 LNHNV, CDR2 YYDKDF (reference sequence). The CDR3 extends over 15 amino acids.

This clonotype was seen a handful of times. The chain links TRBV7-6 to TRBJ1-1, with a possible D match to TRBD1 (5 bases). The CDR3 consists of 15 residues. Germline loops: CDR1 SGHVS, CDR2 FNYEAQ. The germline V and J ends were trimmed by 4 bases and 3 bases, with 15 bases remaining between them. The CDR3 DNA sequence: TGTGCCAGCAGCTCGAACCGGGGGAGGGACACTGAAGCTTTCTTT. Translated: CASSSNRGRDTEAFF.

The chain is built from TRBV15 and TRBJ2-2, with D perhaps TRBD1 or TRBD2 (5 bases each). Germline V gene sequence: CDR1 LNHNV, CDR2 YYDKDF (reference sequence). The CDR3 extends over 18 amino acids. V lost 1 base and J 0 bases, leaving 15 bases between the germline ends. CDR3 loop: CATSRGGSGDPNTGELFF. The CDR3 coding sequence is TGTGCCACCAGCAGAGGTGGCTCCGGGGACCCGAACACCGGGGAGCTGTTTTTT. Looking up the rest from reference TRBV15 and TRBJ2-2 gives the full variable domain: DAMVIQNPRYQVTQFGKPVTLSCSQTLNHNVMYWYQQKSSQAPKLLFHYYDKDFNNEADTPDNFQSRRPNTSFCFLDIRSPGLGDTAMYLCATSRGGSGDPNTGELFFGEGSRLTVL.

This clonotype has just a few counts. The rearrangement uses TRBV18 and TRBJ2-7; tentatively, D is TRBD1 (6 bases). Trimming left V 6 bases short and J 5 bases short, with 32 bases between. In germline, CDR1 is KGHSH, CDR2 LQKENI. This CDR3 has 19 amino acids. CDR3 residues: CASSPDPRDIFSPWDEQYF. The CDR3 coding sequence is TGTGCCAGCTCTCCTGACCCCCGGGACATTTTTTCCCCCTGGGACGAGCAGTACTTC.

This clonotype has only a few counts. The chain combines TRBV15 with TRBJ2-2, with TRBD2 matching over 11 bases. J lost 4 bases, V lost 7 bases, and 5 bases had no gene match. Germline CDR1 is LNHNV and CDR2 is YYDKDF (reference sequence). This CDR3 comprises 15 residues. The CDR3 is CATISGGATTGELFF. The CDR3 nucleotides read TGTGCCACCATTAGCGGGGGGGCTACCACCGGGGAGCTGTTTTTT.